These T cell receptor beta chains were read from a single sample in a study of blood T cell repertoires in COVID-19. Sequencing was performed with immunoSEQ multiplex PCR; in TCRdb, only in-frame clones are kept and a portion is missing. This sample yields 50,000 to 65,000 clones, of which 82% are seen a single time; roughly 22% belongs to the top ten. The specimen sequenced was peripheral blood. The receptor source for this set is a woman in her sixties or seventies with acute or convalescent COVID-19. Both conserved end residues are part of each CDR3. A D gene is named only where the DNA matches it firmly. Size tells how often a clone was seen (once, few, many) or the class of an expanded clone, and some rows leave it out.

J: TRBJ2-1
D: TRBD2
size: .
V: TRBV6-5
CDR3: CASSLAGVYEQFF
DNA: TGTGCCAGCAGCCTTGCGGGGGTGTATGAGCAGTTCTTC

J: TRBJ1-1
D: .
size: .
V: TRBV19
CDR3: CASSIRGAGTEAFF
DNA: TGTGCCAGTAGTATAAGGGGCGCGGGAACTGAAGCTTTCTTT

J: TRBJ2-1
D: .
size: .
V: TRBV3-1/TRBV3-2
CDR3: CASSQDPRTTQGEQFF
DNA: TGTGCCAGCAGCCAAGATCCAAGGACGACACAGGGTGAGCAGTTCTTC

J: TRBJ1-5
D: .
size: .
V: TRBV20-1
CDR3: CSASRGNQPQHF
DNA: TGCAGTGCTAGTAGGGGGAATCAGCCCCAGCATTTT

J: TRBJ1-2
D: .
size: .
V: TRBV5-8
CDR3: CASSGYGRLERVYGYTF
DNA: TGTGCCAGCAGCGGCTACGGACGCCTGGAGCGGGTCTATGGCTACACCTTC

J: TRBJ2-2
D: TRBD2
size: .
V: TRBV5-1
CDR3: CASSAPSGGVTGELFF
DNA: TGCGCCAGCAGCGCCCCTAGCGGGGGGGTCACCGGGGAGCTGTTTTTT

J: TRBJ2-5
D: .
size: .
V: TRBV5-5
CDR3: CASSPGSTETQYF
DNA: TGTGCCAGCAGCCCCGGGTCAACAGAGACCCAGTACTTC

J: TRBJ1-6
D: .
size: .
V: TRBV11-2
CDR3: CASRINRGQASPLHF
DNA: TGTGCCAGCAGAATTAATAGGGGCCAAGCTTCACCCCTCCACTTT

J: TRBJ2-5
D: .
size: once
V: TRBV5-1
CDR3: CASSLRGQETQYF
DNA: TGCGCCAGCAGCTTGAGGGGACAAGAGACCCAGTACTTC

J: TRBJ1-1
D: .
size: .
V: TRBV5-6
CDR3: CASSSRETEAFF
DNA: TGTGCCAGCAGCTCCCGGGAGACTGAAGCTTTCTTT

J: TRBJ1-1
D: .
size: .
V: TRBV6-5
CDR3: CASLGQMNTEAFF
DNA: TGTGCCAGCCTCGGACAGATGAACACTGAAGCTTTCTTT

J: TRBJ1-1
D: .
size: .
V: TRBV2
CDR3: CASREGWLNTEAFF
DNA: TGTGCCAGCCGGGAGGGGTGGCTGAACACTGAAGCTTTCTTT

J: TRBJ2-7
D: TRBD1
size: .
V: TRBV30
CDR3: CAWGDRVYEQYF
DNA: TGTGCCTGGGGGGACAGGGTCTACGAGCAGTACTTC

J: TRBJ1-2
D: TRBD1
size: .
V: TRBV19
CDR3: CASSLGQGEGYGYTF
DNA: TGTGCCAGTAGTCTGGGACAGGGAGAGGGCTATGGCTACACCTTC

J: TRBJ2-2
D: .
size: .
V: TRBV6-1
CDR3: CASSEDSGTGELFF
DNA: TGTGCCAGCAGTGAAGACAGTGGGACCGGGGAGCTGTTTTTT

J: TRBJ2-7
D: .
size: .
V: TRBV12-5
CDR3: CASGLVRQGLYEQYF
DNA: TGTGCTAGTGGTTTGGTACGGCAGGGGCTCTACGAGCAGTACTTC

J: TRBJ1-4
D: .
size: once
V: TRBV5-4
CDR3: CASSLDPVTNEKLFF
DNA: TGTGCCAGCAGCTTGGATCCGGTTACTAATGAAAAACTGTTTTTT

J: TRBJ1-4
D: .
size: .
V: TRBV4-3
CDR3: CASSQEIGQGNEKLFF
DNA: TGCGCCAGCAGCCAAGAAATTGGGCAGGGTAATGAAAAACTGTTTTTT

J: TRBJ1-3
D: .
size: few
V: TRBV4-2
CDR3: CASSQDGQLTGNTIYF
DNA: TGTGCCAGCAGCCAAGATGGACAGTTGACCGGAAACACCATATATTTT

J: TRBJ1-2
D: .
size: .
V: TRBV29-1
CDR3: CSVESGVYGYTF
DNA: TGCAGCGTTGAAAGCGGGGTCTATGGCTACACCTTC

J: TRBJ1-5
D: .
size: .
V: TRBV19
CDR3: CASSLEYSNQPQHF
DNA: TGTGCCAGTAGTTTAGAGTATAGCAATCAGCCCCAGCATTTT

J: TRBJ1-2
D: .
size: few
V: TRBV11-2
CDR3: CASSLDRDTNYYGYTF
DNA: TGTGCCAGCAGCTTAGACCGGGACACAAACTACTATGGCTACACCTTC

J: TRBJ2-1
D: TRBD2
size: .
V: TRBV7-2
CDR3: CASSHGGAGNEQFF
DNA: TGTGCCAGCAGCCACGGGGGGGCTGGTAATGAGCAGTTCTTC

J: TRBJ1-1
D: .
size: .
V: TRBV19
CDR3: CASSIAHTNTEAFF
DNA: TGTGCCAGTAGTATAGCTCACACGAACACTGAAGCTTTCTTT

J: TRBJ2-3
D: .
size: .
V: TRBV27
CDR3: CASSLSIRDISTDTQYF
DNA: TGTGCCAGCAGTTTATCGATTCGGGACATAAGCACAGATACGCAGTATTTT

J: TRBJ2-2
D: TRBD1
size: .
V: TRBV5-1
CDR3: CASSLDRGGGELFF
DNA: TGCGCCAGCAGCCTAGACAGGGGTGGCGGGGAGCTGTTTTTT

J: TRBJ1-3
D: .
size: .
V: TRBV18
CDR3: CASSPRQNPGNTIYF
DNA: TGTGCCAGCTCACCACGACAGAACCCTGGAAACACCATATATTTT

J: TRBJ2-2
D: TRBD2
size: few
V: TRBV6-5
CDR3: CASSYVGGGSTGELFF
DNA: TGTGCCAGCAGTTACGTGGGGGGAGGGAGCACCGGGGAGCTGTTTTTT

J: TRBJ1-6
D: .
size: .
V: TRBV6-6
CDR3: CAVGGSYNSPLHF
DNA: TGTGCCGTAGGAGGGTCCTATAATTCACCCCTCCACTTT

J: TRBJ2-1
D: TRBD1
size: .
V: TRBV7-7
CDR3: CASSDFHQGDPNNEQFF
DNA: TGTGCCAGCAGCGACTTTCATCAGGGGGATCCTAACAATGAGCAGTTCTTC

J: TRBJ2-5
D: TRBD2
size: .
V: TRBV4-3
CDR3: CASSQNGGTSGETQYF
DNA: TGCGCCAGCAGCCAAAATGGCGGGACTAGCGGTGAGACCCAGTACTTC

J: TRBJ1-1
D: .
size: once
V: TRBV4-1
CDR3: CASSQDYRVPLNTEAFF
DNA: TGCGCCAGCAGCCAAGACTACAGGGTACCGTTGAACACTGAAGCTTTCTTT

J: TRBJ1-1
D: TRBD1
size: .
V: TRBV3-1/TRBV3-2
CDR3: CASSQTGGRTEAFF
DNA: TGTGCCAGCAGCCAGACAGGGGGCCGGACTGAAGCTTTCTTT

J: TRBJ1-1
D: .
size: once
V: TRBV6-6
CDR3: CASKAGQNTEAFF
DNA: TGTGCCAGCAAAGCGGGACAGAACACTGAAGCTTTCTTT

J: TRBJ1-1
D: TRBD1
size: .
V: TRBV5-1
CDR3: CASSLEGAGTEAFF
DNA: TGCGCCAGCAGCTTGGAGGGGGCCGGGACTGAAGCTTTCTTT

J: TRBJ2-4
D: .
size: .
V: TRBV7-2
CDR3: CASSTLGGKNIQYF
DNA: TGTGCCAGCAGCACCTTGGGCGGGAAAAACATTCAGTACTTC

J: TRBJ1-5
D: .
size: .
V: TRBV5-1
CDR3: CASSLDPDQPQHF
DNA: TGCGCCAGCAGCTTGGATCCTGATCAGCCCCAGCATTTT

J: TRBJ1-2
D: TRBD1
size: .
V: TRBV12-3/TRBV12-4
CDR3: CASSLGTGVGYTF
DNA: TGTGCCAGCAGTTTGGGGACAGGGGTTGGCTACACCTTC

J: TRBJ2-2
D: .
size: .
V: TRBV24-1
CDR3: CATSDPYTGELFF
DNA: TGTGCCACCAGTGACCCGTACACCGGGGAGCTGTTTTTT

J: TRBJ1-1
D: .
size: .
V: TRBV6-1
CDR3: CASSEFRITNTEAFF
DNA: TGTGCCAGCAGTGAATTCAGGATTACGAACACTGAAGCTTTCTTT

J: TRBJ1-1
D: .
size: .
V: TRBV5-4
CDR3: CASTGGGPMNTEAFF
DNA: TGTGCCAGCACCGGAGGAGGGCCCATGAACACTGAAGCTTTCTTT

J: TRBJ2-3
D: TRBD1
size: .
V: TRBV20-1
CDR3: CSAVDRETQYF
DNA: TGCAGTGCGGTCGACAGGGAAACGCAGTATTTT

J: TRBJ2-1
D: .
size: .
V: TRBV2
CDR3: CASGVLGDEQFF
DNA: TGTGCCAGCGGCGTACTAGGCGATGAGCAGTTCTTC

J: TRBJ2-3
D: .
size: .
V: TRBV5-6
CDR3: CASSLDSDTPTQYF
DNA: TGTGCCAGCAGCTTGGACTCGGACACCCCGACGCAGTATTTT

J: TRBJ1-4
D: TRBD1
size: .
V: TRBV5-6
CDR3: CASSKGQLEKLFF
DNA: TGTGCCAGCAGCAAGGGACAGCTTGAAAAACTGTTTTTT

J: TRBJ1-1
D: .
size: .
V: TRBV19
CDR3: CASLKGTRGGETAFF
DNA: TGTGCCAGCCTAAAAGGGACCCGGGGGGGGGAGACGGCTTTCTTT

J: TRBJ1-4
D: TRBD1
size: .
V: TRBV2
CDR3: CASKIGTGWNEKLFF
DNA: TGTGCCAGCAAGATTGGGACAGGGTGGAATGAAAAACTGTTTTTT

J: TRBJ1-1
D: .
size: .
V: TRBV6-2/TRBV6-3
CDR3: CASSRRLMGPNTEAFF
DNA: TGTGCCAGCAGCCGAAGGTTGATGGGCCCGAACACTGAAGCTTTCTTT

J: TRBJ1-6
D: .
size: .
V: TRBV6-1
CDR3: CASSEEGAYNSPLHF
DNA: TGTGCCAGCAGTGAGGAGGGCGCCTATAATTCACCCCTCCACTTT

J: TRBJ2-3
D: TRBD2
size: .
V: TRBV28
CDR3: CASSPPRGGATDTQYF
DNA: TGTGCCAGCAGTCCCCCTCGCGGGGGGGCAACAGATACGCAGTATTTT

J: TRBJ2-7
D: TRBD1
size: .
V: TRBV6-6
CDR3: CASSTPGQGYEQYF
DNA: TGTGCCAGCAGTACCCCGGGACAGGGTTACGAGCAGTACTTC

J: TRBJ2-2
D: .
size: once
V: TRBV7-6
CDR3: CASSSPGTNTGELFF
DNA: TGTGCCAGCAGCTCGCCTGGGACTAACACCGGGGAGCTGTTTTTT

J: TRBJ2-5
D: .
size: .
V: TRBV5-6
CDR3: CASSSAPTGETQYF
DNA: TGTGCCAGCAGCTCGGCTCCCACGGGGGAGACCCAGTACTTC